This TCR beta chain was sequenced for a study of siplizumab effects on memory and regulatory T cells. The protocol was immunoSEQ multiplex PCR, while the TCRdb copy is restricted to in-frame clones and leaves out a portion. The table shows tens of thousands of clones, with about 89% occurring only once. Study results and caveats: Naive T cells were seemingly more diverse than memory cells, and major contributions to the alloresponse seemed to be made by them. Tregs proliferating in siplizumab cultures lacked confirmation of their suppressive function. No more than a minor fraction of alloreactive clones could be traced back to unstimulated subsets.

V trimming: 2 bases; J trimming: 3 bases; junction bases outside the gene matches: 3. The CDR3 runs 14 residues. Germline CDR1 reads MNHEY; CDR2 reads SVGAGI. Concerning this clone itself: Its antigen is not known.

Sequencing used CD8+ T cells sorted from blood. The V gene is TRBV6-5, the J gene TRBJ2-7; 8 nucleotides line up with TRBD2. The receptor was derived from a human donor in good health. In nucleotides, the CDR3 is TGTGCCAGCAGTTACGCGGGGGGCGGCTACGAGCAGTACTTC. Protein product: CASSYAGGGYEQYF.